These 3 T cell receptor beta chains were all obtained from the same sample, sequenced in a study of cytomegalovirus exposure and HLA in healthy donors. Primers included in the PCR were 60 Vbeta and 13 Jbeta primers. The method was immunoSEQ multiplex PCR; TCRdb's version includes in-frame clones alone and lacks a portion of them. Of about 120,000 clones detected, about 62% appear once; the ten largest clones hold 6.5% to 9.5%. Specimen: PBMCs. The receptors were sampled from a woman aged 35 to 49 in good health and CMV-seropositive.

The chain is built from TRBV11-1 and TRBJ2-7; 10 nucleotides line up with TRBD2. The CDR3 has 16 residues. Germline CDR1 and CDR2: SGHAT and FQDESV (reference sequence). V shed 0 bases and J 3 bases; nucleotides not matched to a gene: 5. The chain's CDR3 is CASSLASGRSNYEQYF. The CDR3 DNA reads TGTGCCAGCAGCTTAGCTAGCGGGAGGTCCAACTACGAGCAGTACTTC.

The rearrangement joins TRBV19 to TRBJ1-5, with 7 bases aligning to TRBD1. This CDR3 comprises 16 residues. V trimming: 5 bases; J trimming: 0 bases; junction bases outside the gene matches: 7. Germline CDR1 reads LNHDA; CDR2 reads SQIVND (reference sequence). The CDR3, as DNA: TGTGCCAGTAGTGACAGGGTCCCCATTAGCAATCAGCCCCAGCATTTT. Protein: CASSDRVPISNQPQHF.

This clone was observed a few times. The chain recombines TRBV5-1 with TRBJ1-1; D is possibly TRBD1 (5 bases). The germline V gene has CDR1 SGHRS and CDR2 YFSETQ. The CDR3 runs 14 residues. Trimming pared 7 bases from V and 1 base from J, leaving 14 bases between. The CDR3 loop is CASYPSGGNTEAFF. CDR3 DNA: TGCGCCAGCTACCCTTCGGGGGGGAACACTGAAGCTTTCTTT. Looking up the rest from reference TRBV5-1 and TRBJ1-1 gives the full variable domain: KAGVTQTPRYLIKTRGQQVTLSCSPISGHRSVSWYQQTPGQGLQFLFEYFSETQRNKGNFPGRFSGRQFSNSRSEMNVSTLELGDSALYLCASYPSGGNTEAFFGQGTRLTVV.